The rows below give T cell receptor beta chains drawn from one sample of a study of T cells after yellow fever vaccination. One entry per CDR3 protein, called by TCRdb with MiXCR from the 5' RACE reads. The repertoire holds 120,000 or so distinct CDR3 sequences, with around 15% as singletons. Sample: CD8+ T cells sorted from PBMCs, taken 5 days after the yellow fever booster vaccination. The receptor set was obtained from a man younger than 30 who received the YFV17D yellow fever vaccine. The CDR3 runs from the conserved cysteine through the conserved F or W. D genes are given only for firm matches. For some rows the clone size is stated as once, few or many, or as a class when expanded; others skip it.

j_gene | v_gene | d_gene | abundance | CDR3nt | CDR3aa
TRBJ1-2 | TRBV4-1 | - | few | TGCGCCAGCAGCCAAGATTTCGGATATTATGGCTACACCTTC | CASSQDFGYYGYTF
TRBJ2-7 | TRBV4-2 | - | few | TGTGCCAGCAGCCAAGCGGCAACGGGTATGAGTGAGCAGTACTTC | CASSQAATGMSEQYF
TRBJ1-2 | TRBV4-1 | TRBD1 | many | TGCGCCAGCAGCCAACAGGGGGCGGACTATGGCTACACCTTC | CASSQQGADYGYTF
TRBJ1-1 | TRBV20-1 | TRBD1 | - | TGCAGTGCTAGAGCGCTGGAGTTGAGGGGGCTGGGGAACACTGAAGCTTTCTTT | CSARALELRGLGNTEAFF
TRBJ2-5 | TRBV5-1 | - | few | TGCGCCAGCAGCTTGGCTTGGGGAAAAGAGACCCAGTACTTC | CASSLAWGKETQYF
TRBJ1-4 | TRBV27 | TRBD1 | few | TGTGCCAGCACCCTAGGAGGACAGGGGTTGGATGAAAAACTGTTTTTT | CASTLGGQGLDEKLFF
TRBJ2-5 | TRBV28 | TRBD2 | - | TGTGCCAGCAGAACGGGACTAGCGGCACAAGAGACCCAGTACTTC | CASRTGLAAQETQYF
TRBJ2-6 | TRBV12-3/TRBV12-4 | - | - | TGTGCCAGCAGCTTGGATTCTGGGGCCAACGTCCTGACTTTC | CASSLDSGANVLTF
TRBJ2-7 | TRBV7-2 | - | - | TGTGCCAGCAGCTTTAGTTCCACCGGGTCCTACGAGCAGTACTTC | CASSFSSTGSYEQYF
TRBJ2-7 | TRBV4-1 | TRBD1 | few | TGCGCCAGCAGCTTGGGACAGGGGGTAGTTTACGAGCAGTACTTC | CASSLGQGVVYEQYF
TRBJ1-1 | TRBV4-1 | - | few | TGCGCCAGCAGCCAAGGTTATTCTGAAGCTTTCTTT | CASSQGYSEAFF
TRBJ1-5 | TRBV4-3 | - | many | TGCGCCAGCAGCCAAGAGCGGTTTAGCAATCAGCCCCAGCATTTT | CASSQERFSNQPQHF
TRBJ1-2 | TRBV6-2/TRBV6-3 | - | - | TGTGCCAGCAGTGACCAGGCTTGGAGTTATGGCTACACCTTC | CASSDQAWSYGYTF
TRBJ2-3 | TRBV20-1 | - | once | TGCAGTGCTAGCGGGACGGAGCTTAGCACAGATACGCAGTATTTT | CSASGTELSTDTQYF
TRBJ2-2 | TRBV6-2/TRBV6-3 | - | few | TGTGCCAGCTGTACGGGACATAACACCGGGGAGCTGTTTTTT | CASCTGHNTGELFF
TRBJ2-1 | TRBV7-2 | - | few | TGTGCCAGCAGCCTCCCCGGTACAGTCTTTTATGAGCAGTTCTTC | CASSLPGTVFYEQFF
TRBJ2-5 | TRBV7-9 | TRBD2 | - | TGTGCCAGCAGCCGGGGGCTAGCGGGGCTAGAGACCCAGTACTTC | CASSRGLAGLETQYF
TRBJ1-4 | TRBV7-8 | - | - | TGTGCCAGCAGCTACGGGGAGTGGAATGAAAAACTGTTTTTT | CASSYGEWNEKLFF
TRBJ2-7 | TRBV4-2 | TRBD1 | many | TGTGCCAGCAGCCCAGAGACAGGGGGAGTGGGCGAGCAGTACTTC | CASSPETGGVGEQYF
TRBJ2-2 | TRBV9 | - | - | TGTGCCAGCGGGGAAATGAACACCGGGGAGCTGTTTTTT | CASGEMNTGELFF
TRBJ2-5 | TRBV6-2/TRBV6-3 | - | - | TGTGCCAGCAGTCCCCTTGGCCTAACACAGGAGGAGACCCAGTACTTC | CASSPLGLTQEETQYF
TRBJ2-1 | TRBV7-2 | TRBD2 | many | TGTGCCAGCCTTGTCGCGGGGGGGGCCGACAATGAGCAGTTCTTC | CASLVAGGADNEQFF
TRBJ2-4 | TRBV6-5 | - | many | TGTGCCAGCAGTTACCAGGCGGGGCTAGCCAAAAACATTCAGTACTTC | CASSYQAGLAKNIQYF
TRBJ1-1 | TRBV5-1 | TRBD1 | few | TGCGCCAGTAACACGGACAGGGTGAACACTGAAGCTTTCTTT | CASNTDRVNTEAFF
TRBJ2-1 | TRBV4-3 | TRBD1 | - | TGCGCCAGCAGCCTCGACAGGGGGGGGCACAATGAGCAGTTCTTC | CASSLDRGGHNEQFF
TRBJ2-1 | TRBV20-1 | - | - | TGCAGTGCTAACGACCCCGCGCCGGGGTTATCCTACAATGAGCAGTTCTTC | CSANDPAPGLSYNEQFF
TRBJ2-1 | TRBV6-2/TRBV6-3 | TRBD2 | - | TGTGCCAGCAACCGTCTAGCGGGGGATTACAATGAGCAGTTCTTC | CASNRLAGDYNEQFF
TRBJ2-7 | TRBV20-1 | TRBD1 | few | TGCAGTGCTAGGTCGATCGCCCGGGACAGGGGGCAATTTCTCCCCTACGAGCAGTACTTC | CSARSIARDRGQFLPYEQYF
TRBJ2-7 | TRBV7-8 | - | - | TGTGCCAGCAGCCCCAGCCGATCAGGACAGACCTACGAGCAGTACTTC | CASSPSRSGQTYEQYF
TRBJ1-5 | TRBV6-6 | - | few | TGTGCCAGCAGTCGAGACATACATAGCAATCAGCCCCAGCATTTT | CASSRDIHSNQPQHF
TRBJ2-6 | TRBV4-3 | TRBD2 | - | TGCGCCAGCAGCGGCGGGAGCGAAAGCTCTGGGGCCAACGTCCTGACTTTC | CASSGGSESSGANVLTF
TRBJ2-4 | TRBV6-5 | - | - | TGTGCCAGTACCCCCGCGGCCAAAAACATTCAGTACTTC | CASTPAAKNIQYF
TRBJ2-6 | TRBV29-1 | - | - | TGCAGCGTTGAAGATTGGGGCTCTGGGGCCAACGTCCTGACTTTC | CSVEDWGSGANVLTF
TRBJ2-7 | TRBV7-2 | - | - | TGTGCCAGCAGCTTAGATCCCTACGAGCAGTACTTC | CASSLDPYEQYF
TRBJ1-1 | TRBV19 | - | medium-sized | TGTGCCAGTAGTTACGCAGGAGGCACTGAAGCTTTCTTT | CASSYAGGTEAFF
TRBJ1-6 | TRBV10-3 | - | - | TGTGCCATCAGTGAGTCGAAACTCCTTAATTCACCCCTCCACTTT | CAISESKLLNSPLHF
TRBJ1-6 | TRBV4-1 | - | - | TGCGCCAGCAGCCAGGCCCGTGCACAGGAGCTTAATTCACCCCTCCACTTT | CASSQARAQELNSPLHF
TRBJ2-5 | TRBV9 | - | many | TGTGCCAGCAGCGTAATCCCAGACCGGGTCCAAGAGACCCAGTACTTC | CASSVIPDRVQETQYF
TRBJ2-7 | TRBV7-9 | TRBD1 | - | TGTGCCAGCAGGGGGACAGGGGTTTACCTCGAGCAGTACTTC | CASRGTGVYLEQYF
TRBJ1-2 | TRBV2 | - | - | TGTGCCAGCAGTGCCGGGACAAGGAGGCCTAACTATGGCTACACCTTC | CASSAGTRRPNYGYTF
TRBJ2-3 | TRBV4-1 | - | many | TGCGCCAGCAGCCAAGAAAGAGTCGGGAACACAGATACGCAGTATTTT | CASSQERVGNTDTQYF
TRBJ2-3 | TRBV6-4 | TRBD2 | few | TGTGCCAGCAGTGAAAGCGGGGGGGCAGATACGCAGTATTTT | CASSESGGADTQYF
TRBJ1-3 | TRBV9 | - | - | TGTGCCAGCAGCGACGGGGACGGCCTGAGAGACACCATATATTTT | CASSDGDGLRDTIYF
TRBJ2-7 | TRBV10-3 | TRBD1 | few | TGTGCCTCCCGCACCGGGACAGACTACGAGCAGTACTTC | CASRTGTDYEQYF
TRBJ2-3 | TRBV9 | TRBD2 | many | TGTGCCAGCAGCCCCCGTGGTAGCGGGGGACCCACAGATACGCAGTATTTT | CASSPRGSGGPTDTQYF
TRBJ1-5 | TRBV27 | - | - | TGTGCCAGGGATGATCAGCCCCAGCATTTT | CARDDQPQHF
TRBJ1-2 | TRBV6-4 | - | few | TGTGCCAGCAGTGACGGGGCAGGGAATAGTGACTACACCTTC | CASSDGAGNSDYTF
TRBJ2-4 | TRBV29-1 | - | - | TGCAGCGTTGAAGATGGCTGGGCCAAAAACATTCAGTACTTC | CSVEDGWAKNIQYF
TRBJ2-3 | TRBV10-2 | TRBD2 | few | TGCGCCAGCAGTGGACTAGCGGGGGATGATACGCAGTATTTT | CASSGLAGDDTQYF